Listed here is a single T cell receptor (beta chain). This clonotype was observed at least ten times. Its antigen has not been determined. No base quality values were provided; no much bigger clone lies one nucleotide off. The receptor library was made with 5' RACE. The instrument was a NextSeq 500. Unique molecular identifiers were attached to individual cDNA molecules in the TCR library protocol so that sequencing error and PCR bias could be corrected. Sequencing covered both TCR alpha and beta chains, and within each sample the abundances of alpha and beta sequences were tightly co-correlated. As for the authors' bioinformatics: Decombinator V4 was used to annotate TCR sequences for V gene, J gene and CDR3. TCRs were defined as expanded if a significant change between any two time points was detected under a Poisson model with p below 0.0001. Abundances of TCRs were expressed as counts per million after normalisation to the total number of TCRs sequenced in each sample. MAIT TCRs were defined by TRAV1-2 paired with TRAJ12, TRAJ20 or TRAJ33, and iNKT TCRs by TRAV10 paired with TRAJ18. A search of VDJdb, accessed on 1 November 2021, was run for TCRs annotated to CMV, EBV and SARS-CoV-2, with TCRs annotated for multiple antigens excluded. The public sequencing data were trimmed at Q25 with fastp and processed into clonotypes with MiXCR by TCRdb, which kept only in-frame beta chains. Rows with a matching CDR3 protein are joined into one entry that keeps the most common DNA and genes. The V and J calls and clone size are TCRdb's, not the authors'. The sample yields 75,000 to 80,000 distinct CDR3 sequences; over 8.5% were counted once. 4.5% to 5% of the sample comes from the top ten.

The data derive from a study of early T cells in non-severe SARS-CoV-2 infection (dated by TCRdb to the early 2020s). A note on the overall study: Because TCR sequencing relied on bulk RNA taken from unsorted whole blood, pairing of alpha and beta chains was not possible. What the research found in general, with its limitations: VDJdb matching was skewed toward anti-spike CD8 responses and likely underestimated virus-specific expansions by missing private and CD4 specificities.

V gives up 3 bases and J gives up 10 bases, and the segment between their germline ends measures 16 bases. From a lookup of the germline V gene (reference sequence), CDR1 and CDR2 are LGHDT and YNNKEL. The CDR3 numbers 15 residues from cysteine through phenylalanine. Of the read, only the CDR3 DNA is kept; its 45 bases are in frame from base 1. Set within a cohort of healthcare workers in London, UK, this nested case-control study involved weekly PCR testing of nasopharyngeal swabs along with blood sampling. Healthcare workers were recruited during the week of the UK lockdown, between 23 and 31 March 2020, and followed weekly for up to 16 weeks.

Sample: whole blood. The clonotype originates from an adult who was a healthcare worker with PCR-confirmed SARS-CoV-2 infection or an uninfected control (not recorded which). This receptor chain uses TRBV3-1 and TRBJ1-6, with a tentative D gene TRBD1 over 6 matching bases. This receptor has the CDR3 CASSHGGGLRSPLHF. The base sequence is TGTGCCAGCAGCCATGGGGGGGGCCTTCGGTCACCCCTCCACTTT.